This TCR beta chain was sequenced during a study of OX40 agonist ivuxolimab in advanced cancers. Study summary: Patients got intravenous ivuxolimab at 0.01 to 10 mg/kg every 2 weeks. Earlier treatment with anti-PD-1, anti-PD-L1 or anti-CTLA-4 was permitted, and roughly 40% had received some. Study results and limitations: Clonal expansion by week 6 occurred in CD4+ and CD8+ blood T cells (at 0.1 to 3.0 mg/kg).

If patients had autoimmune disease history or systemic immunosuppression, they were excluded. In the case of this clone: The antigen is unknown.

Sequencing used immunoSEQ multiplex PCR; TCRdb keeps in-frame clones, though not all of them. Of roughly 56,000 clones listed, approximately 83% are singletons. Source: CD4+ or CD8+ T cells sorted from blood, taken in a trial of the OX40 agonist ivuxolimab. The TCR originated in an adult with an advanced solid tumor such as melanoma, head and neck, liver or kidney cancer.

The CDR3 nucleotides read TGTGCCAGCAGCCATGGGACTAGCGGGGGAAAAGATACGCAGTATTTT. As protein: CASSHGTSGGKDTQYF. V is TRBV5-6 and J is TRBJ2-3, with 14 nucleotides matching TRBD2. J gave up 5 bases and V 4 bases, and 6 bases lay outside the gene matches. Germline V lookup: CDR1 SGHDT, CDR2 YYEEEE. The CDR3 spans 16 residues. Together with reference TRBV5-6 and TRBJ2-3, the CDR3 gives the full variable domain: DAGVTQSPTHLIKTRGQQVTLRCSPKSGHDTVSWYQQALGQGPQFIFQYYEEEERQRGNFPDRFSGHQFPNYSSELNVNALLLGDSALYLCASSHGTSGGKDTQYFGPGTRLTVL.